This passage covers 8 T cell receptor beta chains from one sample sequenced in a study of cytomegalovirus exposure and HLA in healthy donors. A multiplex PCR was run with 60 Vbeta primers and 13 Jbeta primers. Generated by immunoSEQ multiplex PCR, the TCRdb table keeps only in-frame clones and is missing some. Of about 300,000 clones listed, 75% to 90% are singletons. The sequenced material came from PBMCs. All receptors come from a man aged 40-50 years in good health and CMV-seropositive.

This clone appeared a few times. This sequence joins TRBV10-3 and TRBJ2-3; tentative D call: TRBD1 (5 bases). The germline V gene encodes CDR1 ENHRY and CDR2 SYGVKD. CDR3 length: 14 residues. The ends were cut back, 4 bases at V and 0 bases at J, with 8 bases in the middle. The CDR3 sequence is CAISAAGSTDTQYF. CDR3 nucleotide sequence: TGTGCCATCAGTGCGGCAGGGAGCACAGATACGCAGTATTTT.

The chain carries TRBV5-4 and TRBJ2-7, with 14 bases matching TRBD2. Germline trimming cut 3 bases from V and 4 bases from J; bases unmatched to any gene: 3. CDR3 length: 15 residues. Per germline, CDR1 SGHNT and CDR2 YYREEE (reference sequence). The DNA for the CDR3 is TGTGCCAGCAGCTGGGGGACTAGCGGGAGTTACGAGCAGTACTTC. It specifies CASSWGTSGSYEQYF.

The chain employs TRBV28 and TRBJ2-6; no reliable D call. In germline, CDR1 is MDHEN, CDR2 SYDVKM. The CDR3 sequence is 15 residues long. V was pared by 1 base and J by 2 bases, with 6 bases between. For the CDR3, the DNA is TGTGCCAGCAGTTTATTATCTCCTGGGGCCAACGTCCTGACTTTC. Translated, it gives CASSLLSPGANVLTF.

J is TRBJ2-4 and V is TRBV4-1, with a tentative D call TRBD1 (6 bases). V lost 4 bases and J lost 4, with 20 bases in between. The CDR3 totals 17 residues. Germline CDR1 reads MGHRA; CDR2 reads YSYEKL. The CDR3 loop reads CASSRWGSRDTKNIQYF. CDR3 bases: TGCGCCAGCAGCCGTTGGGGCAGCCGGGACACAAAAAACATTCAGTACTTC.

Here the CDR3 reads CASSNGQLGSYEQYF. In nucleotides, the CDR3 is TGCGCCAGCAGCAACGGACAGTTAGGTTCCTACGAGCAGTACTTC. The V and J genes are TRBV4-1 and TRBJ2-7; D may be TRBD1 (6 bases). The CDR3 is made up of 15 amino acids. The V end lost 5 bases, the J end lost 1 base, and 15 bases lay between the germline ends. CDR1 and CDR2 (germline): MGHRA, YSYEKL.

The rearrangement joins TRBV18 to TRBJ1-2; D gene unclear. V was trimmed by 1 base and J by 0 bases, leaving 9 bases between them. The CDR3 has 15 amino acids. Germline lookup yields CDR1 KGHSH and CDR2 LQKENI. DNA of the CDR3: TGTGCCAGCTCACCACTAGATATAGCTAACTATGGCTACACCTTC. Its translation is CASSPLDIANYGYTF. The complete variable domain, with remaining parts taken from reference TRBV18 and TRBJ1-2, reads NAGVMQNPRHLVRRRGQEARLRCSPMKGHSHVYWYRQLPEEGLKFMVYLQKENIIDESGMPKERFSAEFPKEGPSILRIQQVVRGDSAAYFCASSPLDIANYGYTFGSGTRLTVV.

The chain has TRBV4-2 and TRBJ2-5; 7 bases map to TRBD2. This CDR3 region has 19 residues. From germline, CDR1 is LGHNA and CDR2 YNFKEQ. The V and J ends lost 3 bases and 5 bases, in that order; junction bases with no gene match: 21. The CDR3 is CASSQGDRPMERGLETQYF. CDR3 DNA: TGTGCCAGCAGCCAGGGCGACAGACCCATGGAGCGGGGTTTGGAGACCCAGTACTTC.

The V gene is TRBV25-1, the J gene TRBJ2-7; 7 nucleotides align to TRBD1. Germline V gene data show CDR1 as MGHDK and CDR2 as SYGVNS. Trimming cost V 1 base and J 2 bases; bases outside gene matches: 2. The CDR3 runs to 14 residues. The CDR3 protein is CASSELTGPYEQYF. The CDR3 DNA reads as TGTGCCAGCAGTGAATTGACAGGGCCCTACGAGCAGTACTTC.